This entry lists 25 T cell receptor beta chains sequenced from one sample in a study of T cell repertoires in aging, cancer and after chemotherapy. The template was genomic DNA from peripheral blood, not RNA. TRB rearrangements spanning V, D and J were amplified using mixed TRB-A/B primers. MiXCR, applied by TCRdb to the multiplex PCR reads, yields one record per CDR3 protein. The sample carries 6,500 to 9,500 distinct CDR3 sequences, 20% to 25% recorded once. Specimen: blood. All receptors come from a human donor with a blood cancer.

The chain uses TRBV7-2 and TRBJ2-2; possible D gene TRBD1, 5 bases. This CDR3 comprises 16 residues. With 5 bases removed from V and 0 bases from J, the gap between germline ends came to 13 bases. CDR1 SGHTA and CDR2 FQGNSA come from the germline V gene. As DNA, the CDR3 is TGTGCCAGCAGCCCCTCGCGACAGACGAACACCGGGGAGCTGTTTTTT. Translation: CASSPSRQTNTGELFF. Full variable domain (remainder filled in from reference TRBV7-2 and TRBJ2-2): GAGVSQSPSNKVTEKGKDVELRCDPISGHTALYWYRQSLGQGLEFLIYFQGNSAPDKSGLPSDRFSAERTGGSVSTLTIQRTQQEDSAVYLCASSPSRQTNTGELFFGEGSRLTVL.

The CDR3 coding sequence is TGTGCCAGCAGCCGCTCCTACGAGCAGTACTTC. Translating it yields CASSRSYEQYF. The genes are TRBV7-9 and TRBJ2-7, with D uncertain. This CDR3 region has 11 residues. The V gene's germline CDR1 is SEHNR and CDR2 FQNEAQ (reference sequence). Trimming took off 5 bases at V and 0 bases at J, with 2 bases between the two ends.

This clonotype occurred a few times. The chain combines TRBV24-1 with TRBJ2-1, with TRBD1 matching over 12 bases. CDR1 and CDR2 (germline): KGHDR, SFDVKD. The CDR3 is 17 residues long. V shed 3 bases and J 4 bases; nucleotides not matched to a gene: 6. CDR3 protein: CATSDTGQGAFYNEQFF. The CDR3 nucleotides are TGTGCCACCAGTGATACGGGACAGGGGGCCTTTTACAATGAGCAGTTCTTC.

This clonotype was found many times. The chain recombines TRBV12-3 or TRBV12-4 with TRBJ2-1, with D possibly matching TRBD2 (5 bases). V was clipped by 5 bases and J by 2 bases, with 19 bases between them. This CDR3 spans 17 amino acids. Written as DNA, the CDR3 is TGTGCCAGCAGTCCTGGTTCTAGCCGAATCCCCTACAATGAGCAGTTCTTC. Translating it yields CASSPGSSRIPYNEQFF.

V and J are TRBV7-9 and TRBJ2-5; D ambiguous. CDR1 and CDR2 from the germline V gene are SEHNR and FQNEAQ (reference sequence). The CDR3 consists of 16 residues. Between the trimmed V and J ends, which lost 1 base and 5 bases, there was a span of 17 bases. The CDR3 loop reads CASSLGVAPKEETQYF. CDR3 nucleotides: TGTGCCAGCAGCTTAGGGGTGGCACCTAAGGAGGAGACCCAGTACTTC.

This clonotype is medium-sized (0.01 to 0.1%). This chain links TRBV7-6 with TRBJ2-3; D tentatively fits TRBD1 or TRBD2 (6 bases each). CDR1 is SGHVS, CDR2 FNYEAQ, per germline. The CDR3 contains 16 residues. Trimming removed 0 bases at V and 3 bases at J, with 13 bases between. The CDR3 DNA reads TGTGCCAGCAGCTTAGCTCTCGGGGGCACAACAGATACGCAGTATTTT. This encodes CASSLALGGTTDTQYF.

As for this clonotype: This may come from a read error, since a much larger clone is one base off. The V and J genes are TRBV12-3 or TRBV12-4 and TRBJ2-4; 9 bases match TRBD1. The J call could be wrong; TRBJ2-5 is a better fit for the DNA end. The CDR3 spans 15 residues. The CDR3 is CASRTLQGAGKTQYF. In DNA form, the CDR3 reads TGTGCCAGCAGGACCCTACAGGGGGCGGGAAAGACCCAGTACTTC.

A few counts support this clonotype. In DNA form, the CDR3 reads TGTGCCAGCAGCCCCCGCGGGGTCGAGCAGTACTTC. Its translation: CASSPRGVEQYF. This chain links TRBV7-2 with TRBJ2-7; TRBD2 is a possible D gene (6 bases). The CDR3 extends over 12 amino acids. V was trimmed by 5 bases and J by 6 bases, leaving 11 bases between them. CDR1 is SGHTA and CDR2 is FQGNSA in the germline V gene.

This clonotype is medium-sized within its sample. This chain joins TRBV24-1 and TRBJ2-2; D not certain. V lost 9 bases and J lost 0, with 13 bases in between. This CDR3 has 15 residues. From germline, CDR1 is KGHDR and CDR2 SFDVKD. DNA of the CDR3: TGTGCCACCGCCGACCGATTAGCGAACACCGGGGAGCTGTTTTTT. This translates into CATADRLANTGELFF.

This clonotype has only a few counts. The genes are TRBV7-2 and TRBJ2-7; TRBD1 matches at 9 bases. The germline CDR1 and CDR2 sequences are SGHTA and FQGNSA. V trimming: 6 bases; J trimming: 3 bases; junction bases outside the gene matches: 9. The CDR3 length is 15 residues. The CDR3 DNA is TGTGCCAGCAGTTACGCCGGGACAGGGAACTACGAGCAGTACTTC. It is translated as CASSYAGTGNYEQYF.

This clonotype appeared many times. V is TRBV27 and J is TRBJ1-1, with TRBD1 matching 9 bases. The trim removed 2 bases at V and 11 bases at J, leaving 6 bases unmatched. The CDR3 runs 13 residues. The germline V gene encodes CDR1 MNHEY and CDR2 SMNVEV (reference sequence). CDR3 coding DNA: TGTGCCAGCAGTTTAGGGACAGGGAGCACGGCTTTCTTT. Translating gives CASSLGTGSTAFF.

V usage is TRBV28 and J usage is TRBJ1-2; weak D call: TRBD1 (5 bases). V lost 5 bases and J lost 4, with 17 bases in between. This CDR3 is 15 amino acids long. Looked up from germline, CDR1 is MDHEN and CDR2 is SYDVKM. Written as DNA, the CDR3 is TGTGCCAGCAGTGCTCCCGTCAAAGGGGCCTATGGCTACACCTTC. It is translated as CASSAPVKGAYGYTF.

This clonotype was detected a few times. The chain uses TRBV6-1 and TRBJ2-3; TRBD1 is a possible D gene (5 bases). Trimming left V 6 bases short and J 1 base short, with 23 bases between. The germline gives CDR1 MNHNS, CDR2 SASEGT. This CDR3 is 18 amino acids long. The CDR3 is CASRRLTGVTHGTDTQYF. The CDR3 DNA follows: TGTGCCAGCAGGCGACTTACAGGAGTCACACACGGCACAGATACGCAGTATTTT.

This clonotype was detected only a few times. The rearrangement joins TRBV12-3 or TRBV12-4 to TRBJ2-3; D is possibly TRBD1 (5 bases). V lost 5 bases, J lost 8 bases, and 14 bases lay in between. The CDR3 consists of 13 residues. CDR3 DNA: TGTGCCAGCAGTCCCCCTTGGGGCCTTACGCAGTATTTT. This gives the protein CASSPPWGLTQYF.

This clonotype is deemed medium-sized (0.01 to 0.1%). The rearrangement joins TRBV19 to TRBJ2-7; D is possibly TRBD2 (6 bases). V was shortened by 10 bases and J by 2 bases, with 21 bases between the two germline ends. CDR1 LNHDA and CDR2 SQIVND come from the germline V gene (reference sequence). The CDR3 totals 15 residues. CDR3 region: CATSGRYGAPYEQYF. Here the CDR3 DNA reads TGTGCCACCAGCGGGCGGTACGGGGCGCCCTACGAGCAGTACTTC.

Relative to its sample, this clonotype is medium-sized (0.01 to 0.1%). The V gene is TRBV19, the J gene TRBJ2-1; the match to TRBD2 covers 7 bases. Germline assignment: CDR1 LNHDA and CDR2 SQIVND (reference sequence). V shed 2 bases, J shed 4 bases, and the junction held 5 bases outside the gene matches. CDR3 size: 15 residues. The CDR3: CASSISGGLYNEQFF. The CDR3, as DNA: TGTGCCAGTAGTATATCCGGGGGACTATACAATGAGCAGTTCTTC.

The rearrangement links TRBV7-2 to TRBJ2-2, with D possibly called TRBD1 or TRBD2 (6 bases each). Germline V lookup: CDR1 SGHTA, CDR2 FQGNSA. CDR3 length equals 15 residues. Trimming took 5 bases from V and 4 from J, leaving 14 bases between them. CDR3 sequence: CASSVRGDPTGELFF. The CDR3 DNA is TGTGCCAGCAGCGTGAGGGGGGACCCCACCGGGGAGCTGTTTTTT. The variable domain in full, with the rest retrieved from reference TRBV7-2 and TRBJ2-2, is GAGVSQSPSNKVTEKGKDVELRCDPISGHTALYWYRQSLGQGLEFLIYFQGNSAPDKSGLPSDRFSAERTGGSVSTLTIQRTQQEDSAVYLCASSVRGDPTGELFFGEGSRLTVL.

Judged by abundance, this clonotype is medium-sized. The gene calls are TRBV29-1 and TRBJ2-7; possibly TRBD1 or TRBD2 for D (5 bases each). The V end was cut by 5 bases, the J end by 3 bases, with 14 bases between. Germline V gene lookup returns CDR1 SQVTM and CDR2 ANQGSEA. The CDR3 totals 13 residues. The CDR3 nucleotides are TGCAGCGTTCCGGGACCCCAGAACTACGAGCAGTACTTC. Translating it yields CSVPGPQNYEQYF.

By share, this clonotype counts as medium-sized. The chain links TRBV6-5 to TRBJ1-6, with D possibly matching TRBD1 (5 bases). CDR1 is MNHEY, CDR2 SVGAGI, per germline. The V and J ends lost 8 bases and 5 bases respectively, with 13 bases between them. The CDR3 length is 14 residues. CDR3 DNA: TGTGCCAGCTCCGGGACCTATAATAATTCACCCCTCCACTTT. Encoded protein: CASSGTYNNSPLHF.

This clonotype was counted a few times. The chain has TRBV6-1 and TRBJ1-1; D perhaps matches TRBD1 (5 bases). V dropped 5 bases and J dropped 6 bases, with 10 bases sitting between them. CDR3 length equals 12 residues. Germline CDR1 and CDR2: MNHNS and SASEGT. In nucleotides, the CDR3 is TGTGCCAGCAGTAAATGGGGACCTGAAGCTTTCTTT. Its translation is CASSKWGPEAFF.

This clonotype is categorized as medium-sized (0.01 to 0.1%). This sequence joins TRBV6-1 and TRBJ2-1; the D gene is possibly TRBD1 (6 bases). Germline V gives CDR1 MNHNS, CDR2 SASEGT. The CDR3 is 15 amino acids. V lost 3 bases, J lost 4 bases, and 13 bases lay in between. In DNA, the CDR3 is TGTGCCAGCAGTGACGACAGGCTAGGGTACAATGAGCAGTTCTTC. Its protein is CASSDDRLGYNEQFF.

This chain connects TRBV9 to TRBJ1-2; 8 bases map to TRBD1. CDR1 SGDLS and CDR2 YYNGEE come from the germline V gene. Unmatched junction bases numbered 7, after V lost 4 bases and J lost 5 bases. The CDR3 contains 14 residues. The CDR3 DNA reads TGTGCCAGCAGCCCGACAGGGGTGAGGTATGGCTACACCTTC. Its protein is CASSPTGVRYGYTF.

The table lists this clonotype with a few counts. The chain recombines TRBV6-2 or TRBV6-3 with TRBJ2-3; D remains unclear. This CDR3 is built from 11 residues. Germline CDR1 reads MNHEY; CDR2 reads SVGEGT. The germline V and J ends were trimmed by 8 bases and 6 bases, with 9 bases remaining between them. CDR3 nucleotide sequence: TGTGCCAGCGCCTCCGATGATACGCAGTATTTT. Residues: CASASDDTQYF.

As regards this clonotype: With a much larger clone just one base away, this may be a read error. J is TRBJ2-1 and V is TRBV12-3 or TRBV12-4, with TRBD1 matching 11 bases. The length of the CDR3 is 15 residues. V gave up 6 bases and J gave up 6 bases; unmatched junction bases: 7. This chain's CDR3 is CASSSAGTGGNEQFF. Here the CDR3 DNA reads TGTGCCAGCAGCTCCGCCGGGACAGGGGGCAATGAGCAGTTCTTC.

The rearrangement links TRBV28 to TRBJ1-6, with unresolved D. Trimming removed 2 bases from V and 11 bases from J, with 13 bases in between. The CDR3 runs 14 residues. The germline gives CDR1 MDHEN, CDR2 SYDVKM. The CDR3 region is CASSLRRDLTPLHF. The CDR3 DNA follows: TGTGCCAGCAGTTTACGACGGGATTTAACACCCCTCCACTTT.